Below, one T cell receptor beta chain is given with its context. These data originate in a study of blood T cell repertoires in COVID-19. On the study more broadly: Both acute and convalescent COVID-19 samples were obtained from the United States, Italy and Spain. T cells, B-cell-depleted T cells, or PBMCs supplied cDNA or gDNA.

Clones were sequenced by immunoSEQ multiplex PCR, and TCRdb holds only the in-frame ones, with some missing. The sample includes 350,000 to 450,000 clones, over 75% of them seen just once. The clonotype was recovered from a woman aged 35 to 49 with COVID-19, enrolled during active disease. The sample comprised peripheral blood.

CDR3 amino acids: CSVDREGGYTF. CDR3 bases: TGCAGCGTTGACAGGGAAGGAGGCTACACCTTC. V is TRBV29-1 and J is TRBJ1-2, with a possible D match to TRBD1 (5 bases). CDR1 and CDR2 (germline): SQVTM, ANQGSEA. CDR3 length: 11 amino acids. Trimming cost V 3 bases and J 8 bases, with 10 bases left between them. The whole variable domain, remainder taken from reference TRBV29-1 and TRBJ1-2, is SAVISQKPSRDICQRGTSLTIQCQVDSQVTMMFWYRQQPGQSLTLIATANQGSEATYESGFVIDKFPISRPNLTFSTLTVSNMSPEDSSIYLCSVDREGGYTFGSGTRLTVV.